The 27 T cell receptor beta chains below were found in one sample sequenced in a study of beta chain features in type 1 diabetes. Study-level findings and limits: Shortening that was moderate but significant affected the TCRB CDR3s of Type 1 diabetes patients in all four CD4+ subsets.

These TCRs are of unknown antigen specificity. Sequencing targeted expressed TCRB transcripts, as all isolated RNA had been reverse transcribed. Sequencing used immunoSEQ multiplex PCR; TCRdb keeps in-frame clones, though not all of them. The sample lists under 300,000 clones, 14% occurring once. Sequencing was done on a sample of naive CD4+ T cells from blood. The receptors shown here come from a young man with type 1 diabetes.

This clone came up many times. The rearrangement links TRBV7-9 to TRBJ2-1; 7 bases fit TRBD2. Per germline, CDR1 SEHNR and CDR2 FQNEAQ (reference sequence). The length of the CDR3 is 16 residues. V lost 3 bases, J lost 12 bases, and 17 bases stayed unmatched. The CDR3 sequence is CASSLSGTTGGSGQFF. CDR3 bases: TGTGCCAGCAGCTTGAGTGGGACTACCGGCGGATCGGGGCAGTTCTTC.

This clone was seen more than once but under ten times. This chain links TRBV6-5 with TRBJ1-5; tentative D call: TRBD1 (5 bases). The CDR3 is 16 amino acids. Germline lookup yields CDR1 MNHEY and CDR2 SVGAGI. The V and J ends lost 0 bases and 0 bases respectively, with 9 bases between them. The DNA for the CDR3 is TGTGCCAGCAGTTACTCGGGACTGAATAGCAATCAGCCCCAGCATTTT. Protein: CASSYSGLNSNQPQHF.

Turning to this clone: Compared with germline, one end of the junction differs, possibly owing to a read error. This chain connects TRBV2 to TRBJ2-5, with D perhaps matching TRBD1 (6 bases). The germline gives CDR1 SNHLY, CDR2 FYNNEI. CDR3 length equals 12 residues. CDR3 bases: TGTGCCGGCAGGGGCCCTAAAGAGACCCAGTACTTC. It codes for CAGRGPKETQYF.

V is TRBV27 and J is TRBJ2-7; 10 nucleotides agree with TRBD1. From germline, CDR1 is MNHEY and CDR2 SMNVEV (reference sequence). V shed 4 bases and J 0 bases; nucleotides not matched to a gene: 3. The CDR3 is 15 residues long. CDR3 DNA sequence: TGTGCCAGCAGTTCATGGACAGGGGGCTCCTACGAGCAGTACTTC. This gives the protein CASSSWTGGSYEQYF.

V usage is TRBV27 and J usage is TRBJ2-7, with 7 nucleotides matching TRBD1. Germline V lookup: CDR1 MNHEY, CDR2 SMNVEV (reference sequence). V was pared by 7 bases and J by 0 bases, with 9 bases of the junction left unmatched. The CDR3 is 15 amino acids. The CDR3 here is CASTLRQGVSYEQYF. As DNA, the CDR3 is TGTGCCAGCACCCTCCGACAGGGTGTCTCCTACGAGCAGTACTTC.

This clone was seen only a few times. One junction end disagrees with the germline gene, perhaps due to a read error. The chain uses TRBV10-3 and TRBJ2-3; the D is unclear. This CDR3 is built from 12 residues. Germline V lookup: CDR1 ENHRY, CDR2 SYGVKD. The CDR3 is CAIGDLTDTQYF. Here the CDR3 DNA reads TGTGCCATCGGTGATCTCACAGATACGCAGTATTTT.

As DNA, the CDR3 is TGTGCCTGGAGCCAAGGACTAGCGGGAGCAGAGACCCAGTACTTC. Its protein product is CAWSQGLAGAETQYF. This rearrangement joins TRBV30 to TRBJ2-5; 13 bases fit TRBD2. The CDR3 is 15 residues long. Germline-derived CDR1 and CDR2 are GTSNPN and SVGIG (reference sequence). V lost 3 bases to trimming and J lost 4 bases; unmatched junction nucleotides: 5.

The J gene is TRBJ2-1, the V gene TRBV2; 12 bases agree with TRBD2. V lost 4 bases, J lost 5 bases, and 3 bases stayed unmatched. CDR1 SNHLY and CDR2 FYNNEI come from the germline V gene. This CDR3 has 15 amino acids. CDR3 bases: TGTGCCAGCAGTGCGGGGACTAGCGGGCACAATGAGCAGTTCTTC. Translated, it gives CASSAGTSGHNEQFF.

This chain links TRBV5-1 with TRBJ2-3; D possibly corresponds to TRBD2 (6 bases). Germline CDR1 reads SGHRS; CDR2 reads YFSETQ. This CDR3 region has 15 residues. The V end was cut by 5 bases, the J end by 0 bases, with 13 bases between. CDR3 nucleotides: TGCGCCAGCAGTACGACTAGACAAAGCACAGATACGCAGTATTTT. It codes for CASSTTRQSTDTQYF.

The chain recombines TRBV7-8 with TRBJ1-5, with 10 bases lining up with TRBD1. Trimming at V came to 8 bases and at J to 3 bases, leaving 7 bases not matched to a gene. The CDR3 is 15 residues long. Germline-derived CDR1 and CDR2 are SGHVS and FQNEAQ. The CDR3 reads CASGPGTGVNQPQHF. For the CDR3, the DNA is TGTGCCAGCGGACCCGGGACAGGGGTCAATCAGCCCCAGCATTTT.

This sequence joins TRBV29-1 and TRBJ2-3; 14 bases map to TRBD2. Unmatched junction bases numbered 5, after V lost 7 bases and J lost 2 bases. This CDR3 comprises 15 residues. The V gene's germline CDR1 is SQVTM and CDR2 ANQGSEA. CDR3 bases: TGCAGCGGACGACTAGCGGGGGGGACCACAGATACGCAGTATTTT. This translates into CSGRLAGGTTDTQYF.

V gene TRBV7-6 combines with J gene TRBJ1-2; the match to TRBD1 covers 8 bases. This CDR3 is 16 amino acids long. CDR1 and CDR2 from the germline V gene are SGHVS and FNYEAQ. Unmatched junction bases numbered 7, after V lost 0 bases and J lost 4 bases. The CDR3 spells CASSLATGQGLYGYTF. CDR3 bases: TGTGCCAGCAGCTTAGCGACAGGACAGGGACTCTATGGCTACACCTTC. Full variable domain (remainder filled in from reference TRBV7-6 and TRBJ1-2): GAGVSQSPRYKVTKRGQDVALRCDPISGHVSLYWYRQALGQGPEFLTYFNYEAQQDKSGLPNDRFSAERPEGSISTLTIQRTEQRDSAMYRCASSLATGQGLYGYTFGSGTRLTVV.

The chain carries TRBV2 and TRBJ1-5; D unresolved. The CDR3 has 12 amino acids. Germline CDR1 SNHLY, CDR2 FYNNEI. The CDR3 DNA follows: TGTGGGTGCCAGGCGCAAATGAAGCCCCAGCATTTT. Amino acid sequence: CGCQAQMKPQHF.

The chain joins TRBV5-1 to TRBJ1-1; 8 bases line up with TRBD1. V was clipped by 5 bases and J by 5 bases; unmatched bases: 8. The CDR3 consists of 14 residues. Germline V gene data show CDR1 as SGHRS and CDR2 as YFSETQ. CDR3 nucleotide sequence: TGCGCCAGCAGTCCCCAGGGGGCGGTAACTGAAGCTTTCTTT. Residues: CASSPQGAVTEAFF. Looking up the rest from reference TRBV5-1 and TRBJ1-1 gives the full variable domain: KAGVTQTPRYLIKTRGQQVTLSCSPISGHRSVSWYQQTPGQGLQFLFEYFSETQRNKGNFPGRFSGRQFSNSRSEMNVSTLELGDSALYLCASSPQGAVTEAFFGQGTRLTVV.

The chain recombines TRBV7-9 with TRBJ1-1, with D unresolved. Germline CDR1 reads SEHNR; CDR2 reads FQNEAQ (reference sequence). The CDR3 runs 14 residues. V was pared by 2 bases and J by 5 bases, with 12 bases between. The CDR3 DNA reads as TGTGCCAGCAGCTTACGACCCCTCGGGACTGAAGCTTTCTTT. It translates to CASSLRPLGTEAFF.

This clone turned up a few times. This chain uses TRBV9 with TRBJ1-2; D unclear. The length of the CDR3 is 12 residues. V lost 1 base and J lost 8, with 9 bases in between. The V gene's germline CDR1 is SGDLS and CDR2 YYNGEE. The CDR3: CASSVRSDGYTF. The DNA of the CDR3 is TGTGCCAGCAGCGTACGGAGCGACGGCTACACCTTC.

The rearrangement links TRBV9 to TRBJ2-1, with D unclear. V was pared by 4 bases and J by 3 bases, with 11 bases between. The CDR3 loop spans 14 amino acids. Germline CDR1 is SGDLS and CDR2 is YYNGEE. In nucleotides, the CDR3 is TGTGCCAGCAGCCCGATCGGCGGCTACAATGAGCAGTTCTTC. Amino acids: CASSPIGGYNEQFF.

This chain uses TRBV5-1 with TRBJ2-2; 9 nucleotides align to TRBD1. V lost 0 bases to trimming and J lost 6 bases; unmatched junction nucleotides: 9. CDR3 length equals 17 residues. Germline V gene lookup returns CDR1 SGHRS and CDR2 YFSETQ. The CDR3 spells CASSLAPPGQGPGELFF. The CDR3 DNA is TGCGCCAGCAGCTTGGCCCCTCCGGGACAGGGACCCGGGGAGCTGTTTTTT.

This clone has only a few counts. The rearrangement links TRBV5-4 to TRBJ2-2; D remains unclear. Trimming left V 1 base short and J 4 bases short, with 8 bases between. The CDR3 extends over 14 amino acids. The germline gives CDR1 SGHNT, CDR2 YYREEE (reference sequence). This CDR3 reads CASSLFAPTGELFF. CDR3 sequence (DNA): TGTGCCAGCAGCTTGTTTGCGCCCACCGGGGAGCTGTTTTTT.

The table lists this clone with a few counts. The chain combines TRBV29-1 with TRBJ2-3, with 9 nucleotides matching TRBD1. The CDR3 covers 14 residues. Germline trimming cut 7 bases from V and 3 bases from J; bases unmatched to any gene: 8. CDR1 and CDR2 from the germline V gene are SQVTM and ANQGSEA. The CDR3 loop reads CSALSGTGTDTQYF. CDR3 bases: TGCAGCGCCCTGTCCGGGACAGGGACAGATACGCAGTATTTT.

V gene TRBV18 combines with J gene TRBJ2-1; D possibly corresponds to TRBD2 (6 bases). The CDR3 has 15 residues. In germline, CDR1 is KGHSH, CDR2 LQKENI. Trimming took 6 bases from V and 4 from J, leaving 16 bases between them. The CDR3 region is CASSTPGVAYNEQFF. CDR3 nucleotide sequence: TGTGCCAGCTCGACCCCGGGGGTAGCGTACAATGAGCAGTTCTTC.

The V gene is TRBV10-3, the J gene TRBJ2-7, with 10 nucleotides matching TRBD2. V lost 10 bases and J lost 5; bases outside the gene matches: 14. This CDR3 is built from 15 residues. Germline V lookup: CDR1 ENHRY, CDR2 SYGVKD. CDR3 region: CASRSPSGSADEQYF. The CDR3 DNA reads as TGTGCCAGCAGATCCCCTAGCGGGAGCGCCGACGAGCAGTACTTC.

This clone was seen only a few times. CDR3 residues: CASSTGTGASTDTQYF. As DNA, the CDR3 is TGTGCCAGTAGTACTGGGACAGGGGCTAGCACAGATACGCAGTATTTT. J is TRBJ2-3 and V is TRBV19; 10 bases fit TRBD1. The germline V gene has CDR1 LNHDA and CDR2 SQIVND (reference sequence). V shed 4 bases and J 0 bases; nucleotides not matched to a gene: 4. The CDR3 contains 16 residues.

The chain recombines TRBV14 with TRBJ2-1; 8 nucleotides align to TRBD2. Germline V gene sequence: CDR1 SGHDN, CDR2 FVKESK. The CDR3 has 14 amino acids. Trimming cost V 1 base and J 4 bases; bases outside gene matches: 0. The CDR3 DNA reads TGTGCCAGCAGCCAAGCGGGGGGGTACAATGAGCAGTTCTTC. This translates into CASSQAGGYNEQFF.

The sample holds a few counts of this clone. The genes are TRBV18 and TRBJ2-7; possibly TRBD1 for D (6 bases). V lost 6 bases to trimming and J lost 4 bases, with 16 bases between them. Germline-derived CDR1 and CDR2 are KGHSH and LQKENI. The CDR3 is 14 amino acids. For the CDR3, the DNA is TGTGCCAGCTCCCCCGCAGGGGCGCGGTACGAGCAGTACTTC. As protein: CASSPAGARYEQYF.

This clone showed up just a few times. The J gene is TRBJ2-7, the V gene TRBV29-1, with D possibly TRBD1 on 6 matching bases. The CDR3 contains 14 residues. The V gene lost 6 bases and the J gene lost 4 bases, with 19 bases spanning the gap. The germline V gene encodes CDR1 SQVTM and CDR2 ANQGSEA. CDR3 bases: TGCAGCGTCGCTCTCGGCAGGGGCCAATACGAGCAGTACTTC. The encoded protein is CSVALGRGQYEQYF.

This clone was seen only a few times. This chain joins TRBV19 and TRBJ2-1; D uncertain. The germline V and J ends were trimmed by 3 bases and 4 bases, with 4 bases remaining between them. Germline values: CDR1 LNHDA, CDR2 SQIVND (reference sequence). The CDR3 covers 12 residues. The CDR3 here is CASSINYNEQFF. DNA for the CDR3: TGTGCCAGTAGTATTAATTACAATGAGCAGTTCTTC.